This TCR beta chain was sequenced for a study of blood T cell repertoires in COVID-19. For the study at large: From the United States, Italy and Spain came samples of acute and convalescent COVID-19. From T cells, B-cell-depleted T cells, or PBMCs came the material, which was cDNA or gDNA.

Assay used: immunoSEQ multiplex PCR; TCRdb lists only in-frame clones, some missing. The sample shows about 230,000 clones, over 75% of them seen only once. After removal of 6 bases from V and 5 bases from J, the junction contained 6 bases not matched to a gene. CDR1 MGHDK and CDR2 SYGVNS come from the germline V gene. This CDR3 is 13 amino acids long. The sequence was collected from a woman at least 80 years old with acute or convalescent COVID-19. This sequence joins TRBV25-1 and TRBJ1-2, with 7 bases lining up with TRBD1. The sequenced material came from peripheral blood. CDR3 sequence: CASSRQGLYGYTF. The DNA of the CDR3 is TGTGCCAGCAGCCGACAGGGCCTGTATGGCTACACCTTC.